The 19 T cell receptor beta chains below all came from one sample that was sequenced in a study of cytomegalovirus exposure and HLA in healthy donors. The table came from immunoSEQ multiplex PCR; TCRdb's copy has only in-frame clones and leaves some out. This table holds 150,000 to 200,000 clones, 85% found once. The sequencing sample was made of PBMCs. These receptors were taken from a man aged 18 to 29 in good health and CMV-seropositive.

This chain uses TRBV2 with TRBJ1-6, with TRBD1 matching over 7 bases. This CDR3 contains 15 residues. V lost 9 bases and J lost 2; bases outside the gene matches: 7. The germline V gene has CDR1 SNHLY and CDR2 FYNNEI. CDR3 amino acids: CASTPGQTYNSPLHF. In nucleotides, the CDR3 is TGTGCCAGTACCCCGGGACAGACCTATAATTCACCCCTCCACTTT.

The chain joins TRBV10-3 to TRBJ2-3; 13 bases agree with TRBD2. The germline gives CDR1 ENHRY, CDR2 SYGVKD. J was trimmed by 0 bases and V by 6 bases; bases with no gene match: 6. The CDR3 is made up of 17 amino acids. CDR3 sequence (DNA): TGTGCCATCAGCGCCGGGACTAGCGGGGCTAGCACAGATACGCAGTATTTT. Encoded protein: CAISAGTSGASTDTQYF.

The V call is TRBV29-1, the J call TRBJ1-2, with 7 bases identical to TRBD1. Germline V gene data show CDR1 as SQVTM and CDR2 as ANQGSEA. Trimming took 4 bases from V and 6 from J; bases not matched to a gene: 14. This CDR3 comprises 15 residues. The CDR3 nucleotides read TGCAGCGTTGGAGGGTCTCGACAGGGTATGAATGGCTACACCTTC. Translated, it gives CSVGGSRQGMNGYTF.

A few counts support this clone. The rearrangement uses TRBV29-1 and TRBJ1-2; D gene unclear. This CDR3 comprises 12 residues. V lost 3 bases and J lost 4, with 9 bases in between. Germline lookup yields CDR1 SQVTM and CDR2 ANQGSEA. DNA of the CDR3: TGCAGCGTTGAGAGGGTCAGCTATGGCTACACCTTC. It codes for CSVERVSYGYTF.

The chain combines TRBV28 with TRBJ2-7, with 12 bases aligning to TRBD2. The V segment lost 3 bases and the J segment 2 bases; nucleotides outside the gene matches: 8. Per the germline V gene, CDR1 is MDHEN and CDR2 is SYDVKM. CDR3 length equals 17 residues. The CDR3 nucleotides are TGTGCCAGCAGTTTCGGACTAGCGGGGCGAATAACCTACGAGCAGTACTTC. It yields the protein CASSFGLAGRITYEQYF.

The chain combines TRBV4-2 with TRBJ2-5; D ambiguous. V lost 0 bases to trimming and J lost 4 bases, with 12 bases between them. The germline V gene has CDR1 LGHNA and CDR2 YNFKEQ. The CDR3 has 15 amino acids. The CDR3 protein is CASSQDPARGETQYF. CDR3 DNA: TGTGCCAGCAGCCAAGATCCAGCGAGAGGAGAGACCCAGTACTTC.

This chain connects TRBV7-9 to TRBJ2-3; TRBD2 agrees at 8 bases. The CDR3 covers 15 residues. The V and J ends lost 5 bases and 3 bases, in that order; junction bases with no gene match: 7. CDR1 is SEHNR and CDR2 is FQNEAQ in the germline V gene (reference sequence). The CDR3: CASSGLSGVTDTQYF. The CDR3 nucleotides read TGTGCCAGCAGCGGACTTAGCGGGGTAACAGATACGCAGTATTTT.

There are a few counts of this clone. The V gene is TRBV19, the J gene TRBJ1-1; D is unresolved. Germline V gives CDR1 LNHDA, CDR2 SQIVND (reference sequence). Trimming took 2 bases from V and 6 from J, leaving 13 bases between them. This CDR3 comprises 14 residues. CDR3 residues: CASSISGLHAEAFF. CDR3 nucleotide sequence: TGTGCCAGTAGTATATCGGGTCTACACGCTGAAGCTTTCTTT. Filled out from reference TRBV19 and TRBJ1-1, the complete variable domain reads DGGITQSPKYLFRKEGQNVTLSCEQNLNHDAMYWYRQDPGQGLRLIYYSQIVNDFQKGDIAEGYSVSREKKESFPLTVTSAQKNPTAFYLCASSISGLHAEAFFGQGTRLTVV.

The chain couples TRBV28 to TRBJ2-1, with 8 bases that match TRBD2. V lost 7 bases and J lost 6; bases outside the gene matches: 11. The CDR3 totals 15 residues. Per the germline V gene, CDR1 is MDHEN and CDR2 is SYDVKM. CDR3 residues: CASTLGGAKGNEQFF. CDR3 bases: TGTGCCAGCACTCTCGGGGGGGCCAAAGGCAATGAGCAGTTCTTC.

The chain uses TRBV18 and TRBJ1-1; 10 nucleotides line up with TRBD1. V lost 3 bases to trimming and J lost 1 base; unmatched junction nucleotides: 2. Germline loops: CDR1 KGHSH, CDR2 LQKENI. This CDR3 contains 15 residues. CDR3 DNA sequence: TGTGCCAGCTCACCCCGACAGGGGGCGAACACTGAAGCTTTCTTT. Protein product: CASSPRQGANTEAFF.

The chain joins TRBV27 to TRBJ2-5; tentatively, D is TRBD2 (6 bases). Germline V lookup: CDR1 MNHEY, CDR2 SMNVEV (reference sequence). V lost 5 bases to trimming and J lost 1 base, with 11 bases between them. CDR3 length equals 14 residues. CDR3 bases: TGTGCCAGCAGTCCCCTGGGGGGCCAAGAGACCCAGTACTTC. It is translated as CASSPLGGQETQYF.

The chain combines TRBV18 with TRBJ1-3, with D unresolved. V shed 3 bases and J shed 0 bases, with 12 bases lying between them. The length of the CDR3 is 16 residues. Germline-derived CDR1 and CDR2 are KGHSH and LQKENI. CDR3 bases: TGTGCCAGCTCACCTTCAGTGACTACCTCTGGAAACACCATATATTTT. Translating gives CASSPSVTTSGNTIYF.

The CDR3 sequence: CASSLRQGARETQYF. The CDR3 DNA follows: TGTGCCAGCAGCCTTAGACAGGGGGCGAGGGAGACCCAGTACTTC. The rearrangement joins TRBV5-6 to TRBJ2-5; 10 positions match TRBD1. CDR1 is SGHDT and CDR2 is YYEEEE in the germline V gene. This CDR3 is built from 15 residues. V shed 4 bases and J 5 bases; nucleotides not matched to a gene: 8.

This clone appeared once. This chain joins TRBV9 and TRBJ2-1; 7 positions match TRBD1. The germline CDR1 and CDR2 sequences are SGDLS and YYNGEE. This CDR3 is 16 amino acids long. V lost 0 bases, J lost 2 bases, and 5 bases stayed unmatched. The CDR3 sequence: CASSVADRAPYNEQFF. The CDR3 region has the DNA TGTGCCAGCAGCGTAGCTGACAGGGCTCCCTACAATGAGCAGTTCTTC.

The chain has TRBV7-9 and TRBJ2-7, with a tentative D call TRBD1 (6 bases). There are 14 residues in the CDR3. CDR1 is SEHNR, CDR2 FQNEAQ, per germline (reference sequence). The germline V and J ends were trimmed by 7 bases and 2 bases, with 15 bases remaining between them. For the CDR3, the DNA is TGTGCCAGCACCACAGGGACCCTAGCCTACGAGCAGTACTTC. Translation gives CASTTGTLAYEQYF.

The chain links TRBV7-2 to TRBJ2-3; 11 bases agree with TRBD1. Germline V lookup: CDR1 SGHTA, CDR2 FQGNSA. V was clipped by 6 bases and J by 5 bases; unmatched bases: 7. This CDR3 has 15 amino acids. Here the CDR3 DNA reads TGTGCCAGCAGTATTTCCGGGACAGGGGGAGATACGCAGTATTTT. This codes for CASSISGTGGDTQYF. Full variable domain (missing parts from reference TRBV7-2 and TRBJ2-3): GAGVSQSPSNKVTEKGKDVELRCDPISGHTALYWYRQSLGQGLEFLIYFQGNSAPDKSGLPSDRFSAERTGGSVSTLTIQRTQQEDSAVYLCASSISGTGGDTQYFGPGTRLTVL.

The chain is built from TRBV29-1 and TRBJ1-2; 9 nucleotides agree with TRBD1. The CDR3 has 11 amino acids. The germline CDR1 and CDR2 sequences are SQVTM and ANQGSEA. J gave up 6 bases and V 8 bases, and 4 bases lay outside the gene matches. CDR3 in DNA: TGCAGCTTGTGGACAGGGGATGGCTACACCTTC. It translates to CSLWTGDGYTF.

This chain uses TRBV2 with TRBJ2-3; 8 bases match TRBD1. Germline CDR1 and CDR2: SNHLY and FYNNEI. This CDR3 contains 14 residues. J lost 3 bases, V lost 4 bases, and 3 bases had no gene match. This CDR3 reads CASSVQGGTDTQYF. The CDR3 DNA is TGTGCCAGCAGTGTACAGGGGGGAACAGATACGCAGTATTTT.

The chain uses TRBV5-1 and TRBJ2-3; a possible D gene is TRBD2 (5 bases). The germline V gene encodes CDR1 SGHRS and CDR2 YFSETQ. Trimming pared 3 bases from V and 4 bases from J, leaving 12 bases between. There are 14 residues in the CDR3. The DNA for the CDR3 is TGCGCCAGCAGCTCCCCGGAAGCGGCAGATACGCAGTATTTT. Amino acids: CASSSPEAADTQYF. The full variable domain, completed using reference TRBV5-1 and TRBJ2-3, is KAGVTQTPRYLIKTRGQQVTLSCSPISGHRSVSWYQQTPGQGLQFLFEYFSETQRNKGNFPGRFSGRQFSNSRSEMNVSTLELGDSALYLCASSSPEAADTQYFGPGTRLTVL.